Listed below are T cell receptor beta chains from one sample, sequenced in a study of CD8 T cells in ankylosing spondylitis. TCRdb called the 5' RACE reads again in MiXCR, with one record for every CDR3 protein. Here the sample spans under 450,000 distinct CDR3 sequences, approximately 22% being singletons. The sample was blood, either unsorted or a sorted T cell fraction (not recorded which). These receptors were taken from a male donor with ankylosing spondylitis or in good health (not recorded which). Both conserved end residues are part of each CDR3. D genes are given only for firm matches. Clone sizes are given selectively: once, few, many, or a class where the clone is expanded.

abundance,v_gene,j_gene,d_gene,CDR3aa,CDR3nt
.,TRBV19,TRBJ2-7,TRBD2,CASSWSLAGHYEQYF,TGTGCCAGTAGTTGGAGCCTAGCGGGACACTACGAGCAGTACTTC
.,TRBV9,TRBJ2-3,.,CASSVGEDTQYF,TGTGCCAGCAGCGTAGGTGAAGATACGCAGTATTTT
.,TRBV20-1,TRBJ2-7,.,CSANDPGDQGYEQYF,TGCAGTGCTAACGACCCCGGGGACCAGGGGTACGAGCAGTACTTC
few,TRBV2,TRBJ2-7,.,CASKWDGPYEQYF,TGTGCCAGCAAATGGGACGGACCCTACGAGCAGTACTTC
few,TRBV5-1,TRBJ2-3,.,CASSGSLGTDTQYF,TGCGCCAGCTCCGGGAGTCTCGGCACAGATACGCAGTATTTT
once,TRBV11-1,TRBJ2-5,TRBD2,CASSPSPLTSGVRETQYF,TGTGCCAGCAGCCCCAGCCCCCTCACTAGCGGAGTACGGGAGACCCAGTACTTC
few,TRBV29-1,TRBJ2-2,.,CSVRQPTGELFF,TGCAGCGTTCGCCAGCCCACCGGGGAGCTGTTTTTT
.,TRBV9,TRBJ2-3,.,CASSVDDTDTQYF,TGTGCCAGCAGCGTGGACGATACAGATACGCAGTATTTT
.,TRBV12-3/TRBV12-4,TRBJ2-3,TRBD1,CASSLETGGDTQYF,TGTGCCAGCAGTTTAGAGACAGGGGGGGATACGCAGTATTTT
.,TRBV2,TRBJ1-5,TRBD1,CASSEAQGQGGWNSNQPQHF,TGTGCCAGCAGTGAAGCCCAGGGACAGGGTGGATGGAATAGCAATCAGCCCCAGCATTTT
.,TRBV4-1,TRBJ2-7,.,CASSQGLALGEQYF,TGCGCCAGCAGCCAAGGCCTAGCGTTGGGCGAGCAGTACTTC
few,TRBV10-3,TRBJ2-3,TRBD1,CAISGTGESRTDTQYF,TGTGCCATCAGTGGAACAGGGGAGAGCCGGACAGATACGCAGTATTTT
.,TRBV4-1,TRBJ2-7,TRBD2,CASSQDHSAGEQYF,TGCGCCAGCAGCCAAGATCACTCAGCGGGGGAGCAGTACTTC
.,TRBV10-3,TRBJ1-5,TRBD1,CAISEAGQGAGQPQHF,TGTGCCATCAGTGAGGCGGGACAGGGGGCCGGACAGCCCCAGCATTTT
.,TRBV12-3/TRBV12-4,TRBJ2-7,.,CASSLGGETYYEQYF,TGTGCCAGCAGTTTAGGAGGGGAGACTTACTACGAGCAGTACTTC
.,TRBV29-1,TRBJ1-1,TRBD1,CSVLTGEGTEAFF,TGCAGCGTGCTGACAGGGGAAGGAACTGAAGCTTTCTTT
few,TRBV13,TRBJ2-7,TRBD1,CASSLEGAQGEQYF,TGTGCCAGCAGCTTAGAGGGGGCCCAAGGCGAGCAGTACTTC
few,TRBV30,TRBJ1-2,.,CAWSVLPTLGYTF,TGTGCCTGGAGTGTACTACCGACCCTTGGCTACACCTTC
few,TRBV20-1,TRBJ2-1,TRBD1,CSARDPGQGAVDEQFF,TGCAGTGCTAGAGATCCAGGACAGGGGGCTGTGGATGAGCAGTTCTTC
few,TRBV20-1,TRBJ2-1,.,CSAGTAGYEQFF,TGCAGTGCCGGGACTGCGGGGTATGAGCAGTTCTTC
few,TRBV12-3/TRBV12-4,TRBJ1-5,TRBD1,CASSRSTGTANQPQHF,TGTGCCAGCAGTCGATCGACAGGGACGGCGAATCAGCCCCAGCATTTT
.,TRBV10-3,TRBJ2-1,TRBD1,CAISGGGQGSYNEQFF,TGTGCCATCAGTGGGGGGGGACAGGGTTCGTACAATGAGCAGTTCTTC
few,TRBV12-3/TRBV12-4,TRBJ2-1,.,CASSLKAPAGVYYNEQFF,TGTGCCAGCAGTTTAAAGGCCCCGGCAGGAGTCTACTACAATGAGCAGTTCTTC
few,TRBV29-1,TRBJ2-1,.,CSAVGYGAGEVNEQFF,TGCAGCGCGGTAGGATACGGGGCCGGGGAAGTCAATGAGCAGTTCTTC
few,TRBV4-1,TRBJ2-7,TRBD1,CASSQTTGGYEQYF,TGCGCCAGCAGCCAAACGACAGGGGGATACGAGCAGTACTTC
few,TRBV27,TRBJ2-5,TRBD2,CASSPTAGLQETQYF,TGTGCCAGCAGTCCGACAGCGGGGTTACAAGAGACCCAGTACTTC
.,TRBV2,TRBJ1-1,TRBD1,CASRRDSMNTEAFF,TGTGCCAGCAGGAGGGACAGTATGAACACTGAAGCTTTCTTT
.,TRBV20-1,TRBJ2-2,TRBD2,CSVGGGGELFF,TGCAGTGTTGGGGGAGGGGGGGAGCTGTTTTTT
.,TRBV5-6,TRBJ2-7,TRBD1,CASRRTGGTTLSYEQYF,TGTGCCAGCAGGAGGACAGGGGGTACCACCTTATCCTACGAGCAGTACTTC
.,TRBV23-1,TRBJ2-2,.,CASSQSRDPPASGSCFF,.
few,TRBV24-1,TRBJ2-5,TRBD2,CATRPAGEETQYF,TGTGCCACCAGGCCAGCGGGGGAAGAGACCCAGTACTTC
few,TRBV29-1,TRBJ2-7,TRBD1,CSVPGQEGPEQYF,TGCAGCGTTCCCGGACAGGAAGGCCCCGAGCAGTACTTC
.,TRBV2,TRBJ2-1,TRBD1,CASSEAGQGSNEQFF,TGTGCCAGCAGTGAGGCGGGACAGGGGTCAAATGAGCAGTTCTTC
many,TRBV20-1,TRBJ2-4,TRBD1,CSARQGMLAKNIQYF,TGCAGTGCAAGACAGGGGATGCTAGCCAAAAACATTCAGTACTTC
.,TRBV2,TRBJ1-4,.,CASSVSVGLFEKLFF,TGTGCCAGCAGTGTATCGGTCGGACTTTTTGAAAAACTGTTTTTT
.,TRBV10-3,TRBJ2-1,.,CAISRDPLLGNEQFF,TGTGCCATCAGCAGGGACCCACTGTTGGGCAATGAGCAGTTCTTC
.,TRBV12-3/TRBV12-4,TRBJ1-5,.,CASSLALQENQPQHF,TGTGCCAGCAGTTTAGCGCTGCAGGAAAATCAGCCCCAGCATTTT
many,TRBV12-3/TRBV12-4,TRBJ1-1,.,CASSQDGNTEAFF,TGTGCCAGCAGCCAAGACGGGAACACTGAAGCTTTCTTT
few,TRBV4-1,TRBJ2-7,TRBD2,CASSQILGVAGDFRSYEQYF,TGCGCCAGCAGCCAAATCTTAGGGGTAGCGGGGGACTTCAGGTCCTACGAGCAGTACTTC
few,TRBV27,TRBJ2-1,.,CASSYPNNEQFF,TGTGCCAGCAGCTACCCCAACAATGAGCAGTTCTTC
.,TRBV29-1,TRBJ2-1,.,CSVEDRADEQFF,TGCAGCGTTGAAGATCGGGCTGATGAGCAGTTCTTC
few,TRBV2,TRBJ1-6,.,CASSVLGSSYNSPLHF,TGTGCCAGCAGTGTGTTGGGGAGCTCCTATAATTCACCCCTCCACTTT
few,TRBV7-9,TRBJ1-4,.,CASRDNRQLNEKLFF,TGTGCCAGCAGGGACAACAGACAGCTTAATGAAAAACTGTTTTTT
.,TRBV5-6,TRBJ1-2,.,CASSSLDSGYGYTF,TGTGCCAGCAGCTCCCTGGACAGTGGCTATGGCTACACCTTC
.,TRBV7-3,TRBJ2-5,.,CASSNGGTQYF,TGTGCCAGCAGTAATGGTGGGACCCAGTACTTC
few,TRBV7-7,TRBJ2-3,.,CASSLRDGDTQYF,TGTGCTAGCAGCTTAAGGGACGGAGATACGCAGTATTTT
few,TRBV7-3,TRBJ2-2,.,CASSWVGPGELFF,TGTGCCAGCAGCTGGGTGGGGCCCGGGGAGCTGTTTTTT
many,TRBV10-3,TRBJ2-7,TRBD2,CAISDPSGGETYEQYF,TGTGCCATCAGTGATCCTAGCGGGGGGGAAACCTACGAGCAGTACTTC
few,TRBV10-3,TRBJ2-3,.,CAISDWGDSTDTQYF,TGTGCCATCAGTGATTGGGGGGATAGCACAGATACGCAGTATTTT
.,TRBV5-1,TRBJ2-3,.,CASSALGGPSTDTQYF,TGCGCCAGCAGCGCTCTGGGGGGCCCTAGCACAGATACGCAGTATTTT
few,TRBV12-3/TRBV12-4,TRBJ1-2,.,CASSPGEDGYTF,TGTGCCAGCAGCCCGGGGGAGGATGGCTACACCTTC
few,TRBV9,TRBJ1-5,TRBD1,CASSPWDSDQPQHF,TGTGCCAGCAGCCCATGGGACAGCGATCAGCCCCAGCATTTT
few,TRBV2,TRBJ2-7,.,CASRAMGGISYEQYF,TGTGCCAGCAGGGCAATGGGGGGTATCTCCTACGAGCAGTACTTC
.,TRBV12-3/TRBV12-4,TRBJ2-1,.,CASLPGGAPYNEQFF,TGTGCCAGCCTCCCTGGGGGGGCCCCCTACAATGAGCAGTTCTTC
few,TRBV7-7,TRBJ2-2,.,CASSWAIGGELFF,TGTGCCAGCAGCTGGGCAATAGGCGGGGAGCTGTTTTTT
few,TRBV10-3,TRBJ2-5,.,CAISEGGVYQETQYF,TGTGCCATCAGTGAGGGCGGGGTTTACCAAGAGACCCAGTACTTC
.,TRBV24-1,TRBJ1-2,TRBD1,CATSEHPGQGSDNYGYTF,TGTGCCACCAGTGAACATCCGGGACAGGGATCTGACAACTATGGCTACACCTTC
few,TRBV25-1,TRBJ1-1,.,CASSGWEQNTEAFF,TGTGCCAGCAGTGGCTGGGAGCAGAACACTGAAGCTTTCTTT